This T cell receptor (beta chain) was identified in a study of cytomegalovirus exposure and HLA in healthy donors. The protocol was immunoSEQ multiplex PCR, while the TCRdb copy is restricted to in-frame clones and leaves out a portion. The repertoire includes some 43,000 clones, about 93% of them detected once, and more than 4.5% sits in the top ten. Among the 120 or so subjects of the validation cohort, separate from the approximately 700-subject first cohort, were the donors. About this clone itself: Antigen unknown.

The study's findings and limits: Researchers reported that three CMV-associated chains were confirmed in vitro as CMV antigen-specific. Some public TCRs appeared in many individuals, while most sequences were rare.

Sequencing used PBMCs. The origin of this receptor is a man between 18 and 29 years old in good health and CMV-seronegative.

CDR3 loop: CASSLGGSTGELFF. DNA of the CDR3: TGTGCCAGCAGCTTAGGCGGCAGCACCGGGGAGCTGTTTTTT. V usage is TRBV7-2 and J usage is TRBJ2-2; D gene ambiguous. This CDR3 comprises 14 residues. Trimming took off 1 base at V and 4 bases at J, with 7 bases between the two ends. Germline V lookup: CDR1 SGHTA, CDR2 FQGNSA.